A selection of T cell receptor beta chains follows, all from one sample in a study of shared clonotypes between healthy human individuals. Sequencing used immunoSEQ multiplex PCR; TCRdb keeps in-frame clones, though not all of them. The data contain 1 million to 1.2 million clones, roughly 80% of them seen just once; the ten biggest clones take up about 0.89%. Sequencing was carried out using memory CD4+ T cells from PBMCs. Source of these receptors: a young man in good health. Some clones in this sample may be carry-over from other donors' samples. Each CDR3 is given with its conserved first and last residue. The D gene is left open where the match is weak. Rows may omit the clone size; those that give it use once, few, many or a size class.

j_gene: TRBJ1-4; abundance: NA; v_gene: TRBV6-1; d_gene: NA; len: 14; CDR3nt: TGTGCCAGCAGTGGATGGGGCACTAATGAAAAACTGTTTTTT; CDR3aa: CASSGWGTNEKLFF
j_gene: TRBJ2-2; abundance: NA; v_gene: TRBV28; d_gene: NA; len: 15; CDR3nt: TGTGCCAGCAGTTTAGGGTTTGTCAGAGCCGGGGAGCTGTTTTTT; CDR3aa: CASSLGFVRAGELFF
j_gene: TRBJ1-5; abundance: NA; v_gene: TRBV27; d_gene: NA; len: 15; CDR3nt: TGTGCCAGCAGTTTTCTCGGGGCCCGGAAACAGCCCCAGCATTTT; CDR3aa: CASSFLGARKQPQHF
j_gene: TRBJ2-3; abundance: NA; v_gene: TRBV7-9; d_gene: TRBD2; len: 16; CDR3nt: TGTGCCAGCAGCACCCGAGGGGCGGGAGTGACAGATACGCAGTATTTT; CDR3aa: CASSTRGAGVTDTQYF
j_gene: TRBJ2-7; abundance: NA; v_gene: TRBV5-4; d_gene: TRBD1; len: 15; CDR3nt: TGTGCCAGCAGCTCGCAGGACAGGGGGCGGTACGAGCAGTACTTC; CDR3aa: CASSSQDRGRYEQYF
j_gene: TRBJ2-7; abundance: few; v_gene: TRBV7-9; d_gene: TRBD1; len: 15; CDR3nt: TGTGCCAGCAGCTTTTATGGACAGGGGGCGGGCGAGCAGTACTTC; CDR3aa: CASSFYGQGAGEQYF
j_gene: TRBJ1-5; abundance: NA; v_gene: TRBV7-2; d_gene: NA; len: 15; CDR3nt: TGTGCCAGCAGCTTACAGGCGGATAGCAATCAGCCCCAGCATTTT; CDR3aa: CASSLQADSNQPQHF
j_gene: TRBJ2-7; abundance: few; v_gene: TRBV19; d_gene: TRBD2; len: 15; CDR3nt: TGTGCCAGTAGTCCAGGGACTAGCGATTACTACGAGCAGTACTTC; CDR3aa: CASSPGTSDYYEQYF
j_gene: TRBJ1-2; abundance: many; v_gene: TRBV27; d_gene: TRBD1; len: 14; CDR3nt: TGTGCCAGCAGTCCTAACAGGGGGGTCTATGGCTACACCTTC; CDR3aa: CASSPNRGVYGYTF
j_gene: TRBJ2-5; abundance: NA; v_gene: TRBV6-1; d_gene: NA; len: 11; CDR3nt: TGTGCCAGCAGGGCGGGTGAGACCCAGTACTTC; CDR3aa: CASRAGETQYF
j_gene: TRBJ2-2; abundance: NA; v_gene: TRBV27; d_gene: TRBD2; len: 16; CDR3nt: TGTGCCAGCAGCTTAAGCGGGAGGGTGAACACCGGGGAGCTGTTTTTT; CDR3aa: CASSLSGRVNTGELFF
j_gene: TRBJ2-3; abundance: NA; v_gene: TRBV5-1; d_gene: NA; len: 14; CDR3nt: TGCGCCAGCACGACTTACTCAGGGACAGATACGCAGTATTTT; CDR3aa: CASTTYSGTDTQYF
j_gene: TRBJ2-7; abundance: once; v_gene: TRBV6-1; d_gene: NA; len: 14; CDR3nt: TGTGCCAGCAGTTTAGCGGCACGACCCCACGAGCAGTACTTC; CDR3aa: CASSLAARPHEQYF
j_gene: TRBJ1-1; abundance: few; v_gene: TRBV7-2; d_gene: NA; len: 12; CDR3nt: TGTGCCAGCAGCTTAGCGGGCACCCAAGCTTTCTTT; CDR3aa: CASSLAGTQAFF
j_gene: TRBJ2-7; abundance: few; v_gene: TRBV14; d_gene: NA; len: 12; CDR3nt: TGTGCCAGCAGCCAAGACTCCTACGAGCAGTACTTC; CDR3aa: CASSQDSYEQYF